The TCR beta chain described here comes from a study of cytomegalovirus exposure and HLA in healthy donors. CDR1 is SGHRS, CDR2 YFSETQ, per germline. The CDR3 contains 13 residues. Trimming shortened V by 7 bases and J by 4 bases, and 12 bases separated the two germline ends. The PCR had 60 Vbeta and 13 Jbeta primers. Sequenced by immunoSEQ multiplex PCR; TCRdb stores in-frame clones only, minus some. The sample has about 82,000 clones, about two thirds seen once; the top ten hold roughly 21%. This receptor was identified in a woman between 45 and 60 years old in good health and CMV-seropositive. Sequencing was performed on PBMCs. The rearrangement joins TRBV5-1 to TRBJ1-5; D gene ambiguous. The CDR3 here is CASAQFENQPQHF. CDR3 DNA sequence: TGCGCCAGCGCCCAATTTGAGAATCAGCCCCAGCATTTT.